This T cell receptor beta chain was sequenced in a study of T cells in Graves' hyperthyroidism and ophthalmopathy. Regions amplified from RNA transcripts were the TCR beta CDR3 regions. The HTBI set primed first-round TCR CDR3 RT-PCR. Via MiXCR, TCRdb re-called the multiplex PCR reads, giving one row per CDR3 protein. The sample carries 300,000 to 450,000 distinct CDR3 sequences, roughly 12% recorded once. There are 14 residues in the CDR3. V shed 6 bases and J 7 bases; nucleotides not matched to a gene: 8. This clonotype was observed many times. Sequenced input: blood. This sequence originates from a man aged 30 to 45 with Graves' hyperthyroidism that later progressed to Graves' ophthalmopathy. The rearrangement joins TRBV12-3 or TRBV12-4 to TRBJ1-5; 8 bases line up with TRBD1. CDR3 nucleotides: TGTGCCAGCAGAGCCAGGGGGCTAAGACAGCCCCAGCATTTT. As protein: CASRARGLRQPQHF.